The next 11 T cell receptor beta chains were all read from a single sample in a study of shared clonotypes between healthy human individuals. Sequencing was performed with immunoSEQ multiplex PCR; in TCRdb, only in-frame clones are kept and a portion is missing. Here the sample spans some 2.1 million clones, 95% being singletons. Sequencing was carried out using naive CD4+ T cells sorted from blood. Regarding subset: CD45RA+ positively selected. The receptors derive from a man younger than 30 in good health.

The chain links TRBV5-1 to TRBJ2-3, with 8 nucleotides matching TRBD1. The junction had 7 bases not matched to a gene; V was cut back by 0 bases and J by 4 bases. CDR1 and CDR2 from the germline V gene are SGHRS and YFSETQ. The CDR3 is made up of 16 amino acids. The chain's CDR3 is CASSLGTGPPADTQYF. The DNA of the CDR3 is TGCGCCAGCAGCTTGGGGACAGGGCCGCCCGCAGATACGCAGTATTTT.

The chain links TRBV19 to TRBJ1-2; 7 bases line up with TRBD1. This CDR3 region has 16 residues. Trimming at V came to 7 bases and at J to 1 base, leaving 12 bases not matched to a gene. CDR1 and CDR2 (germline): LNHDA, SQIVND (reference sequence). Here the CDR3 DNA reads TGTGCCAGTACCCTGTACCACAGGGGCCTTAACTATGGCTACACCTTC. It codes for CASTLYHRGLNYGYTF.

The V call is TRBV5-4, the J call TRBJ2-2; a weak D match, TRBD2 (5 bases). V lost 0 bases, J lost 6 bases, and 12 bases lay in between. This CDR3 is built from 15 residues. The germline CDR1 and CDR2 sequences are SGHNT and YYREEE (reference sequence). CDR3 region: CASSLGGHIAGELFF. For the CDR3, the DNA is TGTGCCAGCAGCTTGGGCGGGCATATTGCCGGGGAGCTGTTTTTT.

As regards this clone: The sample carries other DNA sequences with the same CDR3. The CDR3 DNA follows: TGCGCCAGCAGCTTACCGGACAACTATGGCTACACCTTC. Translation: CASSLPDNYGYTF. The chain couples TRBV5-1 to TRBJ1-2; no firm D call. Germline V gene sequence: CDR1 SGHRS, CDR2 YFSETQ. CDR3 length: 13 amino acids. V lost 2 bases and J lost 2, with 7 bases in between.

This clone has just a few counts. The chain uses TRBV5-1 and TRBJ2-2; no clear D gene. CDR3 length: 16 amino acids. V was cut by 2 bases and J by 1 base, with 12 bases left in between. Looked up from germline, CDR1 is SGHRS and CDR2 is YFSETQ. Here the CDR3 reads CASSFQNRWNTGELFF. The CDR3 bases are TGCGCCAGCAGCTTTCAGAACAGATGGAACACCGGGGAGCTGTTTTTT.

This clone was detected only once. The CDR3 loop is CASSLGGTTKHEQFF. The CDR3 nucleotides read TGTGCCAGCAGCCTAGGGGGGACTACTAAGCATGAGCAGTTCTTC. The chain uses TRBV7-2 and TRBJ2-1; D is perhaps TRBD2 (7 bases). Per germline, CDR1 SGHTA and CDR2 FQGNSA. Trimming took 5 bases from V and 8 from J, leaving 19 bases between them. This CDR3 spans 15 amino acids.

J is TRBJ2-1 and V is TRBV7-2; D might be TRBD2 (6 bases). CDR1 and CDR2 from the germline V gene are SGHTA and FQGNSA. The CDR3 loop spans 16 amino acids. Trimming left V 7 bases short and J 3 bases short, with 19 bases between. The CDR3 sequence: CASISSPGLNYNEQFF. CDR3 sequence (DNA): TGTGCCAGCATTTCAAGTCCGGGACTCAACTACAATGAGCAGTTCTTC.

The chain joins TRBV30 to TRBJ2-2; D not certain. Germline CDR1 GTSNPN, CDR2 SVGIG (reference sequence). This CDR3 contains 12 residues. The germline V and J ends were trimmed by 4 bases and 7 bases, with 10 bases remaining between them. The DNA of the CDR3 is TGTGCCTGGACCCAGGTGATCGGGGAGCTGTTTTTT. Translating it yields CAWTQVIGELFF. The full variable domain, its missing parts supplied by reference TRBV30 and TRBJ2-2, is SQTIHQWPATLVQPVGSPLSLECTVEGTSNPNLYWYRQAAGRGLQLLFYSVGIGQISSEVPQNLSASRPQDRQFILSSKKLLLSDSGFYLCAWTQVIGELFFGEGSRLTVL.

This chain links TRBV19 with TRBJ1-5, with TRBD1 as a possible D gene (5 bases). This CDR3 region has 15 residues. V dropped 4 bases and J dropped 1 base, with 11 bases sitting between them. Germline CDR1 LNHDA, CDR2 SQIVND (reference sequence). The CDR3 nucleotides are TGTGCCAGTAGTAGCCTCGGGGGAAGCAATCAGCCCCAGCATTTT. Encoded protein: CASSSLGGSNQPQHF.

V gene TRBV6-1 combines with J gene TRBJ1-5; tentative D call: TRBD1 (5 bases). There are 14 residues in the CDR3. CDR1 and CDR2 (germline): MNHNS, SASEGT. Trimming took off 6 bases at V and 7 bases at J, with 16 bases between the two ends. CDR3 in amino acids: CASSASGAVQPQHF. CDR3 bases: TGTGCCAGCAGCGCCTCCGGGGCCGTGCAGCCCCAGCATTTT.

The rearrangement uses TRBV28 and TRBJ2-7; D unresolved. CDR1 and CDR2 (germline): MDHEN, SYDVKM. The V end was cut by 2 bases, the J end by 6 bases, with 11 bases between. The CDR3 extends over 13 amino acids. The CDR3 DNA follows: TGTGCCAGCAGTTTAAGGGCAGGCCCCGAGCAGTACTTC. Amino acids: CASSLRAGPEQYF.